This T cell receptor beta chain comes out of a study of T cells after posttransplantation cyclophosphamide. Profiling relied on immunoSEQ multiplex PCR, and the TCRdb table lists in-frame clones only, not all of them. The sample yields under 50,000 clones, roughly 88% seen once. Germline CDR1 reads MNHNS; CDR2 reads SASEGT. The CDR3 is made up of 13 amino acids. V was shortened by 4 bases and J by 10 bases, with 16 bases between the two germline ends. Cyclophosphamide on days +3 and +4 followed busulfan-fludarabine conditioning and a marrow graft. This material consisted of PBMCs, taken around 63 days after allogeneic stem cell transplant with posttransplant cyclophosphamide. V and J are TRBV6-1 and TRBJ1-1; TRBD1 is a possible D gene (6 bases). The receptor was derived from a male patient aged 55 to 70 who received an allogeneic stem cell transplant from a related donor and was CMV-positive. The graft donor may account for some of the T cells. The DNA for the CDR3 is TGTGCCAGCAGTGTTGGACAGTCCCCTGTAGCTTTCTTT. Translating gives CASSVGQSPVAFF.